This is a list of T cell receptor beta chains from one sample in a study of human CD8 memory T cell subsets. TCRdb reworked the 5' RACE reads into one entry per CDR3 protein, no DNA. The sample totals roughly 17,000 distinct CDR3 sequences; its top ten clones hold about 5%. Specimen: CD8+ T cells from PBMCs. The receptors originated from a human donor in good health. The CDR3 runs from the conserved cysteine through the conserved F or W. Only some rows state a clone size, as once, few, many or a class for expanded clones.

j_call	clone_size	v_call	cdr3_aa
TRBJ1-2	NA	TRBV29-1	CSALRLHYGYTF
TRBJ2-7	NA	TRBV29-1	CSVEAGESSYEQYF
TRBJ2-2	NA	TRBV28	CASSLTGQYTGELFF
TRBJ2-7	NA	TRBV28	CASSPRTSGYEQYF
TRBJ2-2	NA	TRBV2	CASSDDRTTGELFF
TRBJ2-2	NA	TRBV27	CASSSRARNTGELFF
TRBJ1-1	NA	TRBV25-1	CASSPGTGTTEAFF
TRBJ2-7	NA	TRBV27	CASSLSSAYEQYF
TRBJ2-7	NA	TRBV20-1	CSARRDSDYEQYF
TRBJ2-2	large	TRBV29-1	CSVEDYSVGGAGELFF
TRBJ1-6	NA	TRBV2	CASSEGKGYNSPLHF
TRBJ2-1	NA	TRBV27	CASKPGQGLDEQFF
TRBJ1-4	NA	TRBV4-3	CASSQEGRDNEKLFF
TRBJ1-6	NA	TRBV6-1	CASSEVGGYNSPLHF
TRBJ1-1	medium-sized	TRBV19	CASSMGSTEAFF
TRBJ2-7	NA	TRBV20-1	CSATPGNSYEQYF
TRBJ2-7	NA	TRBV7-9	CASSPTSGRETSYEQYF
TRBJ1-5	NA	TRBV12-3/TRBV12-4	CASSLGGANQPQHF
TRBJ2-7	NA	TRBV11-2	CASSAGQGPYEQYF
TRBJ2-1	NA	TRBV4-3	CASSQDGRPSNEQFF
TRBJ1-3	NA	TRBV9	CASSETRGSSGNTIYF
TRBJ1-1	medium-sized	TRBV9	CASSGGQGNTEAFF
TRBJ2-3	NA	TRBV27	CASSLYSGGASTQYF
TRBJ2-7	NA	TRBV9	CASSSGQGPYEQYF
TRBJ1-2	NA	TRBV18	CASSPDAREYYGYTF
TRBJ2-1	NA	TRBV20-1	CSARGLAGIYNEQFF
TRBJ2-3	NA	TRBV28	CASSFFSGGSSTDTQYF
TRBJ1-5	NA	TRBV7-9	CASSFTGTGKNQPQHF
TRBJ2-1	NA	TRBV9	CASSPWKSVDEQFF
TRBJ2-7	NA	TRBV28	CASSFSDSSYEQYF
TRBJ2-7	NA	TRBV9	CASSGSGTYEQYF
TRBJ2-1	NA	TRBV7-9	CASSSGGSGNEQFF
TRBJ2-1	NA	TRBV6-1	CASSDTVNEQFF
TRBJ2-3	NA	TRBV20-1	CSAAGLAGDTTGDTQYF
TRBJ1-5	NA	TRBV27	CASSLIGDQPQHF
TRBJ1-1	medium-sized	TRBV5-1	CASSSIGQGWDTEAFF
TRBJ1-1	medium-sized	TRBV11-2	CASSPPTGRVEAFF
TRBJ2-7	NA	TRBV7-2	CASSSGLAGVAGEQYF
TRBJ2-7	NA	TRBV9	CASSGSRDYEQYF
TRBJ1-1	NA	TRBV7-8	CASSLVRTGGTEAFF
TRBJ2-7	NA	TRBV4-1	CASSPAPGPTYEQYF
TRBJ2-7	NA	TRBV29-1	CSALKGYEQYF
TRBJ2-7	NA	TRBV7-3	CASSQLAGNSYEQYF
TRBJ2-3	NA	TRBV7-6	CASSLSTDTQYF
TRBJ2-4	medium-sized	TRBV28	CASSFSLSGEDIQYF
TRBJ1-1	NA	TRBV14	CASSVVAGTNTEAFF
TRBJ2-5	NA	TRBV5-5	CASSLSEGAGETQYF
TRBJ1-1	NA	TRBV3-1	CASSQGWGQGIAEAFF
TRBJ1-2	NA	TRBV5-1	CASSLDPTGNYGYTF
TRBJ2-7	NA	TRBV5-6	CASSLDRRSEQYF
TRBJ2-5	NA	TRBV20-1	CSARDPAGELQETQYF
TRBJ1-6	NA	TRBV9	CASSVGQGPYSPLHF
TRBJ2-7	NA	TRBV5-1	CASSNTGSGTYEQYF
TRBJ2-2	NA	TRBV5-8	CASSLGSTGELFF
TRBJ2-3	NA	TRBV12-3/TRBV12-4	CASARTSGPTDTQYF